This T cell receptor beta chain came from a study of molecular identifiers for immune sequencing clone quantification. Overall study findings and caveats: Over 97% of CMV-specific effector molecules, but under 1% of naive ones, were in clones above 20 copies.

Per the germline V gene, CDR1 is SEHNR and CDR2 is FQNEAQ (reference sequence). V was shortened by 0 bases and J by 3 bases, with 14 bases between the two germline ends. CDR3 length: 16 residues. Naive CD8 sequencing libraries were generated from around 18,000 to 910,000 sorted cells, with 10%, 30% or 50% RNA as input. Previously reported methods and listed TCR primers produced the bulk TCR libraries. From the PCR reads, TCRdb called clonotypes with MiXCR, one entry per CDR3 protein. The profile shows about 640,000 distinct CDR3 sequences, around 20% of them singletons. With respect to this clonotype: What it binds is not known.

Sequencing used naive CD8+ T cells from blood, with Jurkat cell RNA spiked in. Subset here: FACS-sorted CD8+CD4-CCR7+CD45RA+ naive T cells. The chain combines TRBV7-9 with TRBJ1-2; D call uncertain. This clonotype was obtained from a human donor in good health. Some libraries in this study had Jurkat cell RNA spiked in. The CDR3 nucleotides read TGTGCCAGCAGCTTAGCGCGGTCCCAAAGGCACTATGGCTACACCTTC. The encoded protein is CASSLARSQRHYGYTF.